This T cell receptor (beta chain) was captured in a study of blood T cell repertoires in COVID-19. Participants' reported clinical history set cohort assignment. Only one count was recorded for this clone. Germline CDR1 SGHRS, CDR2 YFSETQ. The CDR3 consists of 14 residues. V gave up 2 bases and J gave up 7 bases; unmatched junction bases: 2. The data were produced by immunoSEQ multiplex PCR, yet TCRdb's version contains in-frame clones alone and is incomplete. The repertoire includes over 250,000 clones, more than 80% of them detected once, and less than 2.5% sits in the top ten. The material sequenced was PBMCs or T cells enriched from blood (not recorded which). The chain combines TRBV5-1 with TRBJ2-1, with TRBD2 identical over 11 bases. The clonotype was recovered from a woman aged 18-29 years who had recovered from COVID-19. CDR3 DNA sequence: TGCGCCAGCAGCTTTAGCGGGGGGGTAAATGAGCAGTTCTTC. Translating gives CASSFSGGVNEQFF. Complete variable domain (other parts from reference TRBV5-1 and TRBJ2-1): KAGVTQTPRYLIKTRGQQVTLSCSPISGHRSVSWYQQTPGQGLQFLFEYFSETQRNKGNFPGRFSGRQFSNSRSEMNVSTLELGDSALYLCASSFSGGVNEQFFGPGTRLTVL.